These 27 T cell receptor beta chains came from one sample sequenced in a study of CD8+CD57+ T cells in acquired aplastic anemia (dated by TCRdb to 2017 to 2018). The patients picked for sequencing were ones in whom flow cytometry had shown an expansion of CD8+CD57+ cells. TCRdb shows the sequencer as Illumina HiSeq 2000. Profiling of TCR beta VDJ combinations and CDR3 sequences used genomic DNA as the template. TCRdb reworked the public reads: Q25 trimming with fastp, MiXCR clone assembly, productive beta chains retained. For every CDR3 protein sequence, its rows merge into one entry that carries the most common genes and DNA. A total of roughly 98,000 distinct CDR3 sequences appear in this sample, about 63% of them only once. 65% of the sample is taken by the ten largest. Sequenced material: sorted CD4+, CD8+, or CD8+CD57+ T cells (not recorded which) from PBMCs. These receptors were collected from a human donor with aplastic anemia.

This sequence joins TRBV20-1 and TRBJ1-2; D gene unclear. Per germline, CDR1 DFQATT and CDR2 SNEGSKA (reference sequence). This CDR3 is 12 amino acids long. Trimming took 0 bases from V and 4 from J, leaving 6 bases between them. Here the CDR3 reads CSARDHGYGYTF. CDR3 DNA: TGCAGTGCTAGAGATCACGGCTATGGCTACACCTTC.

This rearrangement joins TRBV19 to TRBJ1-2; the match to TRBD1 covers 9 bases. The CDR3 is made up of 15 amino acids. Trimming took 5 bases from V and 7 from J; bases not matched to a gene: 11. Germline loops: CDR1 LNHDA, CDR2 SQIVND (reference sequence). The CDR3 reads CASSARDREVVGYTF. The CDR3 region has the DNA TGTGCCAGTAGTGCCCGGGACAGGGAGGTGGTTGGCTACACCTTC.

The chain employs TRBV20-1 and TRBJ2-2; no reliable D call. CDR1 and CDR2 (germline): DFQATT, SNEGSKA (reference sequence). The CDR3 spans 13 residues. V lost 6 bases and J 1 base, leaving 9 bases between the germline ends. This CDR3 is CSATNRNTGELFF. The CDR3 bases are TGCAGTGCAACTAACAGGAACACCGGGGAGCTGTTTTTT.

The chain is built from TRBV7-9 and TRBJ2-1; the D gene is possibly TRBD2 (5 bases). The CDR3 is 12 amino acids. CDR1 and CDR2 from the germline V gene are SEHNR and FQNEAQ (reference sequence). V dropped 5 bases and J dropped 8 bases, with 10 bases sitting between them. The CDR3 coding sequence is TGTGCCAGCAGCCCGGGGTTGCATGAGCAGTTCTTC. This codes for CASSPGLHEQFF.

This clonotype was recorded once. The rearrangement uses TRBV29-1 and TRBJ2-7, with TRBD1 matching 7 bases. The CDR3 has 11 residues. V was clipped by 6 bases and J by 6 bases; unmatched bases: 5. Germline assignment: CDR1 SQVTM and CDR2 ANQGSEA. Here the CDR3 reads CSVKHRGEQYF. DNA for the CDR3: TGCAGCGTAAAGCACAGGGGCGAGCAGTACTTC.

The CDR3 nucleotides are TGTGCCAGCAGCGAACGCCAGGGGGGTACAGATACGCAGTATTTT. Its protein is CASSERQGGTDTQYF. The chain is built from TRBV2 and TRBJ2-3; a weak D match, TRBD1 (7 bases). The V gene lost 6 bases and the J gene lost 3 bases, with 16 bases spanning the gap. This CDR3 has 15 residues. Germline CDR1 reads SNHLY; CDR2 reads FYNNEI.

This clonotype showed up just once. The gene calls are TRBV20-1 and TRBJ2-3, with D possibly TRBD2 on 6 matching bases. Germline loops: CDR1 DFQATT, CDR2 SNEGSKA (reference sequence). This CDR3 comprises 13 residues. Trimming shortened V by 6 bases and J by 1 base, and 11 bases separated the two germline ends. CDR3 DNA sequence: TGCAGTGCCGGCGGGGACGGCACAGATACGCAGTATTTT. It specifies CSAGGDGTDTQYF.

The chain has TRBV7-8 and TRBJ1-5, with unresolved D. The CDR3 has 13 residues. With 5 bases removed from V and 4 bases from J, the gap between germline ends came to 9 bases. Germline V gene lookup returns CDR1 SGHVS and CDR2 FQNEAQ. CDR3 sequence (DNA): TGTGCCAGCAGCGATTACGCTAATCAGCCCCAGCATTTT. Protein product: CASSDYANQPQHF.

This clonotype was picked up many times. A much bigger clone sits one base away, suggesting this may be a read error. CDR3 DNA: TGTACCAGCACCACCATTGCCGGGGAGCTGTTTTTT. Translation gives CTSTTIAGELFF. The chain is built from TRBV7-9 and TRBJ2-2; D gene unclear. From germline, CDR1 is SEHNR and CDR2 FQNEAQ (reference sequence). This CDR3 contains 12 residues.

Here the CDR3 reads CASSWTGAKGEQYF. For the CDR3, the DNA is TGTGCCAGCAGCTGGACAGGGGCGAAGGGCGAGCAGTACTTC. This chain connects TRBV7-9 to TRBJ2-7, with 9 bases aligning to TRBD1. The J segment lost 6 bases and the V segment lost 4 bases, leaving 7 bases of the junction unmatched. The CDR3 extends over 14 amino acids. The germline V gene encodes CDR1 SEHNR and CDR2 FQNEAQ (reference sequence).

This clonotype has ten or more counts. The CDR3 is CASSLGVLSTDTQYF. CDR3 sequence (DNA): TGTGCCAGCAGTTTAGGGGTACTGAGCACAGATACGCAGTATTTT. The rearrangement joins TRBV12-3 or TRBV12-4 to TRBJ2-3; D is unclear. CDR3 length: 15 amino acids. Trimming took off 1 base at V and 0 bases at J, with 8 bases between the two ends.

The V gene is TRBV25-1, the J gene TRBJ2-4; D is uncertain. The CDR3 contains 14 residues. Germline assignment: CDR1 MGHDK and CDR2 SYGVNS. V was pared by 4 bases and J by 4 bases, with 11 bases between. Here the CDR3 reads CASSAGLGKNIQYF. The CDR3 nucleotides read TGTGCCAGCAGTGCCGGGCTAGGGAAAAACATTCAGTACTTC. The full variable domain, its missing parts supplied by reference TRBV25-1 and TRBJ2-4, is EADIYQTPRYLVIGTGKKITLECSQTMGHDKMYWYQQDPGMELHLIHYSYGVNSTEKGDLSSESTVSRIRTEHFPLTLESARPSHTSQYLCASSAGLGKNIQYFGAGTRLSVL.

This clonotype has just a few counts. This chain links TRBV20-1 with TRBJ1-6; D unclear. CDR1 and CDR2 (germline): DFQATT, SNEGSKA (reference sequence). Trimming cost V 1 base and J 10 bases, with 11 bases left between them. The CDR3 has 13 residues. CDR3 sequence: CSARASARSPLHF. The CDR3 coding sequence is TGCAGTGCTAGAGCCTCGGCGAGATCACCCCTCCACTTT.

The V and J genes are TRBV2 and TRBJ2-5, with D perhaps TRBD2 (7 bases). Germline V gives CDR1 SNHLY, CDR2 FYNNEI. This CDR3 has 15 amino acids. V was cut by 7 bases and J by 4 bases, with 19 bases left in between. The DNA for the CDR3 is TGTGCCAGCAAGGTGGGGGGGGCTGACATAGAGACCCAGTACTTC. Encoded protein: CASKVGGADIETQYF.

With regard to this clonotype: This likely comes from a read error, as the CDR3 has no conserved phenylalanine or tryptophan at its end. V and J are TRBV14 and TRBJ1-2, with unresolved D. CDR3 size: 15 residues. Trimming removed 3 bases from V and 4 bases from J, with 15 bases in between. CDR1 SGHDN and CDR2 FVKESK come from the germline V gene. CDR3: CASSQGGANVYGYTS. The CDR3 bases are TGTGCCAGCAGCCAGGGAGGAGCTAACGTCTATGGCTACACCTCC.

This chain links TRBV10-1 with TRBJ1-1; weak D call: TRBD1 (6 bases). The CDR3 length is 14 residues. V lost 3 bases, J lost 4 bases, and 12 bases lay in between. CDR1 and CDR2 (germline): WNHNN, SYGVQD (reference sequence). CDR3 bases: TGCGCCAGCAGTGAAGGGGGGTTCGGCACTGAAGCTTTCTTT. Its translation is CASSEGGFGTEAFF.

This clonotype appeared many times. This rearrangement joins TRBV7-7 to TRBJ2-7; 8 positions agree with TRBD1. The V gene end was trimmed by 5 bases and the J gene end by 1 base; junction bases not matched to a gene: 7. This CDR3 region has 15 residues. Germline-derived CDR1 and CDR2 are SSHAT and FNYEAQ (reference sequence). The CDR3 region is CASSLGTGVSYEQYF. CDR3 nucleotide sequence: TGTGCCAGCAGCCTCGGGACAGGTGTATCCTACGAGCAGTACTTC. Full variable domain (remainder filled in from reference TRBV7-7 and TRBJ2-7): GAGVSQSPRYKVTKRGQDVTLRCDPISSHATLYWYQQALGQGPEFLTYFNYEAQPDKSGLPSDRFSAERPEGSISTLTIQRTEQRDSAMYRCASSLGTGVSYEQYFGPGTRLTVT.

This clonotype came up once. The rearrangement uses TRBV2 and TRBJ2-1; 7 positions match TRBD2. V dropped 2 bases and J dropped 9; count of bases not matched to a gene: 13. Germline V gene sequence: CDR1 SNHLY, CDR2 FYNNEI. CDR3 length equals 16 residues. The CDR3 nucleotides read TGTGCCAGCAGTGAATCAAAGGGCGGGAGTAGGATTGAGCAGTTCTTC. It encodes CASSESKGGSRIEQFF.

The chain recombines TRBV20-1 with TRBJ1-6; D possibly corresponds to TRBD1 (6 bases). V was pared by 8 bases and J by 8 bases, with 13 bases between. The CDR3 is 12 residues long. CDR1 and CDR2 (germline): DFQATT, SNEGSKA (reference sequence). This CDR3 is CSPYRVDSPLHF. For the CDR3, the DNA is TGCAGTCCCTACAGGGTTGATTCACCCCTCCACTTT.

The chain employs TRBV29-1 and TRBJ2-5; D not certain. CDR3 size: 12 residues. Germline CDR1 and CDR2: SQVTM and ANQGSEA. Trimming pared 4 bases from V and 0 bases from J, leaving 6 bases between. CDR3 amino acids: CSVVTYQETQYF. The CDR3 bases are TGCAGCGTTGTAACGTACCAAGAGACCCAGTACTTC. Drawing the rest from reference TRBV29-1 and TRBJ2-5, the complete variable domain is SAVISQKPSRDICQRGTSLTIQCQVDSQVTMMFWYRQQPGQSLTLIATANQGSEATYESGFVIDKFPISRPNLTFSTLTVSNMSPEDSSIYLCSVVTYQETQYFGPGTRLLVL.

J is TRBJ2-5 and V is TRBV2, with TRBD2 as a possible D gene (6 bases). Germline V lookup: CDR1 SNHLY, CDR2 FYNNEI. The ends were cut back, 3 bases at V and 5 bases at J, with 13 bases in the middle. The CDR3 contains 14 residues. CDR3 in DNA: TGTGCCAGCAGTGAGGAGGGGATGATGGAGACCCAGTACTTC. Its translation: CASSEEGMMETQYF.

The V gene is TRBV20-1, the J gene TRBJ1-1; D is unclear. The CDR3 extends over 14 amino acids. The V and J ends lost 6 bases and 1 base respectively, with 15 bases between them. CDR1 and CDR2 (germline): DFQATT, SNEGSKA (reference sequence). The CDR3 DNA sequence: TGCAGTGCCCCCGTAGGTGGGTGGAACACTGAAGCTTTCTTT. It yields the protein CSAPVGGWNTEAFF.

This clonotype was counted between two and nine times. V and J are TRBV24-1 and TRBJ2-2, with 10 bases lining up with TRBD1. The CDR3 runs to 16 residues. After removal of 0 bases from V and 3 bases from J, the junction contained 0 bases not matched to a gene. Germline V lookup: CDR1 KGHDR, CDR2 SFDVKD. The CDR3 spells CATSDLGTGDTGELFF. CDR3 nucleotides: TGTGCCACCAGTGATTTGGGGACAGGGGACACCGGGGAGCTGTTTTTT.

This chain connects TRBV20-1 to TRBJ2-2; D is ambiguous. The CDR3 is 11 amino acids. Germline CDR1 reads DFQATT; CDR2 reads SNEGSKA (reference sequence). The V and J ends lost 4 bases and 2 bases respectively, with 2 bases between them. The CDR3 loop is CSAINTGELFF. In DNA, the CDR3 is TGCAGTGCTATTAACACCGGGGAGCTGTTTTTT.

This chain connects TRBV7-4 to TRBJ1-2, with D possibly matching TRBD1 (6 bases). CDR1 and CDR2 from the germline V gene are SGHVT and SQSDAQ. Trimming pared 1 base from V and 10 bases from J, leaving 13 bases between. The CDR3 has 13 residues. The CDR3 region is CASSLGRTEHYTF. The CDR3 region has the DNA TGTGCCAGCAGCTTAGGGAGGACAGAACACTACACCTTC.

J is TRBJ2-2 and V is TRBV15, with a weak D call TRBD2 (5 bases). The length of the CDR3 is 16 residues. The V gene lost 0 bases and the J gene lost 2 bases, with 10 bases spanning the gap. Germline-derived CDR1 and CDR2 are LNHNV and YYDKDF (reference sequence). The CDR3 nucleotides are TGTGCCACCAGCAGAGATCGTCGGGGAAACACCGGGGAGCTGTTTTTT. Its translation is CATSRDRRGNTGELFF. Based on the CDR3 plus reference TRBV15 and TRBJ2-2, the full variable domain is DAMVIQNPRYQVTQFGKPVTLSCSQTLNHNVMYWYQQKSSQAPKLLFHYYDKDFNNEADTPDNFQSRRPNTSFCFLDIRSPGLGDTAMYLCATSRDRRGNTGELFFGEGSRLTVL.

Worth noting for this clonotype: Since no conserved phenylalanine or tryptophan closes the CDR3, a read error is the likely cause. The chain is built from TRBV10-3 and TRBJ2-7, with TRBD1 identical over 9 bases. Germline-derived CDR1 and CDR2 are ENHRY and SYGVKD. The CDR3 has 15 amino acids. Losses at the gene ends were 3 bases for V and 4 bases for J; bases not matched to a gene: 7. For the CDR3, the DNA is TGTGCCATCAGTGACCACAGGGGGCAGATATACGAGCAGTACCTC. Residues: CAISDHRGQIYEQYL.